Sequencing of this T cell receptor (beta chain) was carried out in a study of blood T cell repertoires in COVID-19. Turning to the study itself: Samples representing acute and convalescent COVID-19 were sourced from the United States, Italy and Spain.

In the source study's methods: Reference gene primer amplification yielded estimated nucleated cell counts. Profiled with immunoSEQ multiplex PCR; TCRdb holds only in-frame clones, not every one. V, J and clone size reflect that table, while D and trimming were determined from the DNA. This sample carries about 300,000 clones, about 85% of them seen once, and the ten largest clones take roughly 14%. Germline values: CDR1 LNHDA, CDR2 SQIVND (reference sequence). The CDR3 extends over 17 amino acids. The V end lost 1 base, the J end lost 0 bases, and 13 bases lay between the germline ends. Sequenced material: peripheral blood. This receptor was taken from a human donor in a cohort sampled during active COVID-19. The chain has TRBV19 and TRBJ1-5; D is perhaps TRBD1 (6 bases). The CDR3 is CASSIARGINSNQPQHF. CDR3 in DNA: TGTGCCAGTAGTATAGCCAGGGGAATTAATAGCAATCAGCCCCAGCATTTT.